This T cell receptor beta chain was identified in a study of Graves' ophthalmopathy and Graves' hyperthyroidism. Using RNA transcripts, the TCR beta CDR3 regions were amplified. The first-round RT-PCR employed HTBI primers together with the Qiagen OneStep RT-PCR kit. A multiplex PCR was then performed as the second round. Via MiXCR, TCRdb re-called the multiplex PCR reads, giving one row per CDR3 protein. The sample consists of around 520,000 distinct CDR3 sequences, under 40% of them appearing once. This CDR3 is 14 amino acids long. Trimming took off 4 bases at V and 3 bases at J, with 13 bases between the two ends. Per the germline V gene, CDR1 is DFQATT and CDR2 is SNEGSKA (reference sequence).

The rearrangement uses TRBV20-1 and TRBJ1-5; tentative D call: TRBD1 (5 bases). Material for sequencing was peripheral blood or thyroid tissue (not recorded which). The clonotype was recovered from an adult man with Graves' hyperthyroidism. The CDR3 DNA sequence: TGCAGTGCTATATCAGACAGCTTCAATCAGCCCCAGCATTTT. Protein sequence: CSAISDSFNQPQHF.